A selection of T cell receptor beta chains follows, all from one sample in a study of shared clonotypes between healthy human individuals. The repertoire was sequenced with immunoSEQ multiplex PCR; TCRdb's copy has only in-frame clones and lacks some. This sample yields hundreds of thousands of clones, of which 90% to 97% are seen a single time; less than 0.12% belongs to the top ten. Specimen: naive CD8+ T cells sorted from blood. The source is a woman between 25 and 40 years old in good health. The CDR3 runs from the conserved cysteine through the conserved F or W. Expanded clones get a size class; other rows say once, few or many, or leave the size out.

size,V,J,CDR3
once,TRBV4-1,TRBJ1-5,CASSQAQTYSNQPQHF
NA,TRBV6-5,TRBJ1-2,CASSFGTEGVYGYTF
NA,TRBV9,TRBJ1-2,CASSAPRTANYGYTF
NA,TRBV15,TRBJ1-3,CATSNEQGFSGNTIYF
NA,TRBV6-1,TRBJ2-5,CASSELGEETQYF
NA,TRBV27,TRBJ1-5,CASRGGLLNQPQHF
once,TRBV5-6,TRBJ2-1,CASRTPLTGKNEQFF
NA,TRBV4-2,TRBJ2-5,CASSQEGLAGASETQYF
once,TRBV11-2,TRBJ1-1,CASSLASQSGAFF
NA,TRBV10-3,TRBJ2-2,CAISEPGVGNTGELFF
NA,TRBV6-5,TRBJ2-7,CASSPGGHEQYF
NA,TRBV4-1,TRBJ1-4,CASSQDPGTVTNEKLFF
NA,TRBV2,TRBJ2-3,CASSEPTSGLTDTQYF